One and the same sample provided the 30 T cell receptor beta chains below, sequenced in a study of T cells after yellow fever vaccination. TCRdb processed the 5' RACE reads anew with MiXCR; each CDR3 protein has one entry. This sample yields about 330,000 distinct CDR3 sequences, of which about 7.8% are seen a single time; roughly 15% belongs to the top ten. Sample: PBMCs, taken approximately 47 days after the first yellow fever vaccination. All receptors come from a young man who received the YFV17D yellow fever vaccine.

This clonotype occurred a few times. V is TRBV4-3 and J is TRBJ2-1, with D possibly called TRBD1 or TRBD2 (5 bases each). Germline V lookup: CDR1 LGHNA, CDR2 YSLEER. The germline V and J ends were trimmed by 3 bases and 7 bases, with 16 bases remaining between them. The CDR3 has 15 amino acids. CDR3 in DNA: TGCGCCAGCAGCCAGGGGACCCCGAGAGGGAATGAGCAGTTCTTC. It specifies CASSQGTPRGNEQFF.

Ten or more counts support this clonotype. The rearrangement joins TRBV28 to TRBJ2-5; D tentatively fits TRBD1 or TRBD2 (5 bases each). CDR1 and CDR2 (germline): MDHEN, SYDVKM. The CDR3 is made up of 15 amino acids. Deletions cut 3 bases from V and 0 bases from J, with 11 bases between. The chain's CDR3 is CASSFGAMYQETQYF. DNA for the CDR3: TGTGCCAGCAGTTTCGGGGCAATGTACCAAGAGACCCAGTACTTC.

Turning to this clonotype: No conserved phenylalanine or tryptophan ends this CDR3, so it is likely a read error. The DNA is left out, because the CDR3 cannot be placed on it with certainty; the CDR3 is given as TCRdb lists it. CDR3: CASSFGQTRLV. V and J are TRBV5-1 and TRBJ2-1; the DNA was not compared with TRBD2, the D call given in the table. Germline V gene data show CDR1 as SGHRS and CDR2 as YFSETQ. The CDR3 has 11 amino acids, counting both end residues.

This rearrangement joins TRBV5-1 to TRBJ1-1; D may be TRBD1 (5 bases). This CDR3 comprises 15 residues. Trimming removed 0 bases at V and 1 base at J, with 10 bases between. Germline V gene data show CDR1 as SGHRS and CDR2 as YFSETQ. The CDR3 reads CASSLGQGANTEAFF. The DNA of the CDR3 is TGCGCCAGCAGCTTGGGGCAGGGAGCGAACACTGAAGCTTTCTTT.

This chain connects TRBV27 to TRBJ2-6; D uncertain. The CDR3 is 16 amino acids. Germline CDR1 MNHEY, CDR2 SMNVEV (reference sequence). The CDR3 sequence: CPIIPGRPSGANVLTF. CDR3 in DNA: TGTCCTATAATTCCCGGACGTCCCTCTGGGGCCAACGTCCTGACTTTC.

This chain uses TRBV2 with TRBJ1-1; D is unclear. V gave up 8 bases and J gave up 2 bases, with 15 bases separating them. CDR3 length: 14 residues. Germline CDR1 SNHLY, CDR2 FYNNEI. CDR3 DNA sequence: TGTGCCAGCTTACGCAGCAACGCTAACACTGAAGCTTTCTTT. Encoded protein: CASLRSNANTEAFF.

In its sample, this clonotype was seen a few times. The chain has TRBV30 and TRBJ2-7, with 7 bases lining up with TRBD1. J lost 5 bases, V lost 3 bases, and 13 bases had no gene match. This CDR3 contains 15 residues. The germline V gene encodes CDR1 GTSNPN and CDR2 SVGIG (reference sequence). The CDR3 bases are TGTGCCTGGAGGGGGTTTAAGACAGGGATGAACGAGCAGTACTTC. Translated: CAWRGFKTGMNEQYF.

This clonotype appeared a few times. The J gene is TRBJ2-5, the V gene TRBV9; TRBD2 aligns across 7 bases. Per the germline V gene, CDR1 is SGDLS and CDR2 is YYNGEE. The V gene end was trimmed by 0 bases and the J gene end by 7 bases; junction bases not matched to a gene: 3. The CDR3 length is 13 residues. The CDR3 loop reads CASSVDGGRTQYF. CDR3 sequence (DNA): TGTGCCAGCAGCGTAGACGGGGGGAGGACCCAGTACTTC.

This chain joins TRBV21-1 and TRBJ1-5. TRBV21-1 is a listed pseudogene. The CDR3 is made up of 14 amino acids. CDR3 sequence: CASSTKRRDQPQHF. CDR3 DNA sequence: TGTGCCAGCAGCACCAAGAGACGGGATCAGCCCCAGCATTTT.

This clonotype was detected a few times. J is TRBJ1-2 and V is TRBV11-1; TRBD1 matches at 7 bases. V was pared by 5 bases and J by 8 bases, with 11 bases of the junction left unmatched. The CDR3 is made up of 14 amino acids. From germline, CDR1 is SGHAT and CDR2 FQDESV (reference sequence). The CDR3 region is CASSLSGTAKGYTF. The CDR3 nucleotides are TGTGCCAGCAGCCTGTCCGGGACAGCTAAAGGCTACACCTTC.

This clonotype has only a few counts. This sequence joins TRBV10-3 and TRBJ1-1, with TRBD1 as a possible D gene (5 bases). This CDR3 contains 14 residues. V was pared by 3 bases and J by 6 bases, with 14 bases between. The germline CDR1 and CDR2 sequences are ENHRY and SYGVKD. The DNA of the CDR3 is TGTGCCATCAGTGACCCGGGGGAGAGGGCTGAAGCTTTCTTT. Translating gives CAISDPGERAEAFF.

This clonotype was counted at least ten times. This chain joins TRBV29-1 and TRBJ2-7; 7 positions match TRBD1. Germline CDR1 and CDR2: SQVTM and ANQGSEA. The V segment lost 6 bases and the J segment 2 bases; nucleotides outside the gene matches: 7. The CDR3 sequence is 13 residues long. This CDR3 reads CSVTGANAYEQYF. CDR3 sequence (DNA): TGCAGCGTCACAGGGGCCAATGCCTACGAGCAGTACTTC.

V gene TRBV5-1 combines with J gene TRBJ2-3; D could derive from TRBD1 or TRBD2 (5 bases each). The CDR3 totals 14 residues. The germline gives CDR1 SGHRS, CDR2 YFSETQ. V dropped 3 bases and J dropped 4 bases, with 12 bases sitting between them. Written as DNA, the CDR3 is TGCGCCAGCAGCTCCCTCGGGGCAGCAGATACGCAGTATTTT. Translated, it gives CASSSLGAADTQYF.

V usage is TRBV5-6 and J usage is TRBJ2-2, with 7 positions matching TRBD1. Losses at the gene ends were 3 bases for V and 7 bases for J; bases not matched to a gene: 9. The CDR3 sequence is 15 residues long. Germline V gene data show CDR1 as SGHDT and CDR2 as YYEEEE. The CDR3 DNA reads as TGTGCCAGCAGCTCTGGGGACAGAGCTGGCGGGGAGCTGTTTTTT. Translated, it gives CASSSGDRAGGELFF. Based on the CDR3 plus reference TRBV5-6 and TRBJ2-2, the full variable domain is DAGVTQSPTHLIKTRGQQVTLRCSPKSGHDTVSWYQQALGQGPQFIFQYYEEEERQRGNFPDRFSGHQFPNYSSELNVNALLLGDSALYLCASSSGDRAGGELFFGEGSRLTVL.

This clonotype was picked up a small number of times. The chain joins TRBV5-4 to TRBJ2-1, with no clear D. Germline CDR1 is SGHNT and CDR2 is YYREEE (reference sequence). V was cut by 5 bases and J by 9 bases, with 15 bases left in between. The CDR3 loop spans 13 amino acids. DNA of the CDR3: TGTGCCAGCAGTTCGGATGGAATCTCTGAGCAGTTCTTC. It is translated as CASSSDGISEQFF. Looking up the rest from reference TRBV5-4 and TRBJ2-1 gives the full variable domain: ETGVTQSPTHLIKTRGQQVTLRCSSQSGHNTVSWYQQALGQGPQFIFQYYREEENGRGNFPPRFSGLQFPNYSSELNVNALELDDSALYLCASSSDGISEQFFGPGTRLTVL.

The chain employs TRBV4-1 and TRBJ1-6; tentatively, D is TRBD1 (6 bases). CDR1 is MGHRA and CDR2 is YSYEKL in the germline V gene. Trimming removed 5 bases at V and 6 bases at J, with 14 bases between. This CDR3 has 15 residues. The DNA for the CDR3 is TGCGCCAGCAGCTTCCGGGACACTCTTAATTCACCCCTCCACTTT. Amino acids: CASSFRDTLNSPLHF.

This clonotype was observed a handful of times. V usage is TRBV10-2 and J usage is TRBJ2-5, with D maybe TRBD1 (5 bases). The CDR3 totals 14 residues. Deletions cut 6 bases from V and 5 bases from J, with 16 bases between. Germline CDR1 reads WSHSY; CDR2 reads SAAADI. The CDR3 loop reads CASRQRQLGETQYF. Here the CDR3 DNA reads TGCGCCAGCAGACAAAGACAGTTGGGGGAGACCCAGTACTTC.

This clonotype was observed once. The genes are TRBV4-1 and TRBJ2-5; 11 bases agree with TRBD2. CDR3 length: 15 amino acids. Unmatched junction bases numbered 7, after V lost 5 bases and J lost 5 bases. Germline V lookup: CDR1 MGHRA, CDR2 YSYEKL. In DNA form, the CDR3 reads TGCGCCAGCAGCTACATTAGCGGGGGGGCGGAGACCCAGTACTTC. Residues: CASSYISGGAETQYF.

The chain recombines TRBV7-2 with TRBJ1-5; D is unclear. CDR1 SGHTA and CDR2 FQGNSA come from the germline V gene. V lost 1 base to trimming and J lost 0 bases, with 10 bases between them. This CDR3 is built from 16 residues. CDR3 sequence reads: CASSLVADYSNQPQHF. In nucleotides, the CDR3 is TGTGCCAGCAGCTTAGTGGCGGATTATAGCAATCAGCCCCAGCATTTT.

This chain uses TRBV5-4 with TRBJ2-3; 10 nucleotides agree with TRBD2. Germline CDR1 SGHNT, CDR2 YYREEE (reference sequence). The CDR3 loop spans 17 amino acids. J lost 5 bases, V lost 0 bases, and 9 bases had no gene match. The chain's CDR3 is CASSLGGQRGGKDTQYF. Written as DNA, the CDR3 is TGTGCCAGCAGCTTGGGAGGCCAGCGGGGGGGCAAAGATACGCAGTATTTT.

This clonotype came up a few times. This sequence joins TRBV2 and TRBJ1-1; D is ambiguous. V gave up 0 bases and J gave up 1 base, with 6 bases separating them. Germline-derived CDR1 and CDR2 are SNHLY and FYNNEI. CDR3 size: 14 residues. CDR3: CASSEASRNTEAFF. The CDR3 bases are TGTGCCAGCAGTGAAGCGTCCCGGAACACTGAAGCTTTCTTT.

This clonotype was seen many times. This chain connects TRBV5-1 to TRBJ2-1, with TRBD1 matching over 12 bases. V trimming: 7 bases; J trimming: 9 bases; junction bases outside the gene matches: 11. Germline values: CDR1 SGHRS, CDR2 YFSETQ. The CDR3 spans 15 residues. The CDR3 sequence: CASAGTGGSFSEQFF. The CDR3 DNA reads TGCGCCAGCGCCGGGACAGGGGGCTCGTTTAGTGAGCAGTTCTTC.

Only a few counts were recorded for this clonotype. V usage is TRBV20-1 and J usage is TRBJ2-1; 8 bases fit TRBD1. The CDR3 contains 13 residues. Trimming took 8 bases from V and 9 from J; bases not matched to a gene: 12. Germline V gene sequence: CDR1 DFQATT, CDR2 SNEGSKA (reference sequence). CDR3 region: CSSGTGERVEQFF. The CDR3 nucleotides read TGCAGTTCCGGGACAGGCGAGAGAGTTGAGCAGTTCTTC.

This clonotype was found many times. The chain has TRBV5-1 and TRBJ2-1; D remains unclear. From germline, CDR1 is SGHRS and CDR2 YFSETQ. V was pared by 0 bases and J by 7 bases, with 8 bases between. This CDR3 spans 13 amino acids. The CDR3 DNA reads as TGCGCCAGCAGCTTGGCCACAGTGAATGAGCAGTTCTTC. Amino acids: CASSLATVNEQFF.

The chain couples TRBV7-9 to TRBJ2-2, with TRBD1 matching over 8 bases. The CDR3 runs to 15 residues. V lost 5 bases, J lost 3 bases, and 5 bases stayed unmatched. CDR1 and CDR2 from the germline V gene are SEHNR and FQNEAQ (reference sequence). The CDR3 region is CASSPRQGYTGELFF. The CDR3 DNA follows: TGTGCCAGCAGCCCTCGACAGGGGTACACCGGGGAGCTGTTTTTT.

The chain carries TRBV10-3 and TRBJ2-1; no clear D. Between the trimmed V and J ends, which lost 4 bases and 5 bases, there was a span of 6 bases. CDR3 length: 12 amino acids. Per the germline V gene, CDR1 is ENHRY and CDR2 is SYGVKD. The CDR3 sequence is CAISVSDNEQFF. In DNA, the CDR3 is TGTGCCATCAGTGTTTCAGACAATGAGCAGTTCTTC.

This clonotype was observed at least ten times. The CDR3 DNA follows: TGTGCCAGCAGCTTAGTTAGCGACAGGGAATATGGCTACACCTTC. Protein product: CASSLVSDREYGYTF. The chain has TRBV7-9 and TRBJ1-2, with 7 nucleotides matching TRBD1. The germline CDR1 and CDR2 sequences are SEHNR and FQNEAQ (reference sequence). The CDR3 sequence is 15 residues long. V shed 1 base and J 5 bases; nucleotides not matched to a gene: 7.

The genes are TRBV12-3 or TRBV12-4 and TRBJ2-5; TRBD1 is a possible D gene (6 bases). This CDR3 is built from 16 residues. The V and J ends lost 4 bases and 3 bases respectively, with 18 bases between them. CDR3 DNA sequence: TGTGCCAGCAGTTCTTTGCCCGGGACATCCGAAGAGACCCAGTACTTC. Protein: CASSSLPGTSEETQYF.

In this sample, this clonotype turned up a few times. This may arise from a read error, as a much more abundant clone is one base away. As DNA, the CDR3 is TGTGCCAGCAGTCCCGGACAGGCCTACGAGCAGTACTTC. Translation gives CASSPGQAYEQYF. The chain links TRBV12-3 or TRBV12-4 to TRBJ2-7; 7 nucleotides agree with TRBD1. The trim removed 5 bases at V and 2 bases at J, leaving 3 bases unmatched. The CDR3 runs to 13 residues.

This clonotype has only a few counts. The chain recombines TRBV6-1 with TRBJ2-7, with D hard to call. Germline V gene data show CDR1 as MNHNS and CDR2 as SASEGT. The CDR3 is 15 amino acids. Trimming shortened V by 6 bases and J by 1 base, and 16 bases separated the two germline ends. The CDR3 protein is CASRSRLVGSYEQYV. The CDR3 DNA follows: TGTGCCAGCAGGTCCCGCTTGGTGGGGTCCTACGAGCAGTACGTC.